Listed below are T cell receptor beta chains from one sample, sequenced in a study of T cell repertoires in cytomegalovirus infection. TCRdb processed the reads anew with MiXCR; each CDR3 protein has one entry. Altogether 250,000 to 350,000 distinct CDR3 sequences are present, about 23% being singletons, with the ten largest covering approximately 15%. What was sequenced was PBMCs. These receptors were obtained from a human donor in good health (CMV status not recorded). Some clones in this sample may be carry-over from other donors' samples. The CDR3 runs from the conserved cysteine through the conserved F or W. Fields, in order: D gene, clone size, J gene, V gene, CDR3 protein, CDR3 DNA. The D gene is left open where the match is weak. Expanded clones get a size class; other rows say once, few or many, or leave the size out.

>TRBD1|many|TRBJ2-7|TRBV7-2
CASSPRGQTVYEQYF
TGTGCCAGCAGTCCACGGGGACAGACAGTCTACGAGCAGTACTTC
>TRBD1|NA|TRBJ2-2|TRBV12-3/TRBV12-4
CASRGGTGENTGELFF
TGTGCCAGCAGGGGTGGGACAGGGGAAAACACCGGGGAGCTGTTTTTT
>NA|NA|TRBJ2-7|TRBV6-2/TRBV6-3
CASSPRDVYEQYF
TGTGCCAGCAGTCCGAGGGACGTCTACGAGCAGTACTTC
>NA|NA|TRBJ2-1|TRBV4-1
CASSQGLYNEQFF
TGCGCCAGCTCGCAGGGTCTATACAATGAGCAGTTCTTC
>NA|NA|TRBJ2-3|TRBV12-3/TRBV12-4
CASTSRGHNTDTQYF
TGTGCCAGCACCTCGAGGGGCCATAACACAGATACGCAGTATTTT
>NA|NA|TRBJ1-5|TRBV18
CASSPASEGGNQPQHF
TGTGCCAGCTCACCAGCCTCAGAGGGGGGCAATCAGCCCCAGCATTTT
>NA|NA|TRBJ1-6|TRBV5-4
CASSLSSGFNSPLHF
TGTGCCAGCAGCTTGTCCTCCGGATTTAATTCACCCCTCCACTTT
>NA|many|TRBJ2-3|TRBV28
CASSLEFSIPTVDTQYF
TGTGCCAGCAGTTTAGAATTCTCAATTCCCACGGTAGATACGCAGTATTTT
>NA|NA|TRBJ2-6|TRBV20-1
CSARERLGANVLTF
TGCAGTGCTAGAGAGCGTCTCGGGGCCAACGTCCTGACTTTC
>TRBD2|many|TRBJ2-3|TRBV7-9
CASSRSGGGTDTQYF
TGTGCCAGCAGTCGAAGCGGGGGGGGAACAGATACGCAGTATTTT
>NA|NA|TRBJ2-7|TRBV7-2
CASSLESSYEQYF
TGTGCCAGCAGCTTAGAAAGCTCCTACGAGCAGTACTTC
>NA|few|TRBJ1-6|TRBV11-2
CASSLRTADSPLHF
TGTGCCAGCAGCTTACGGACAGCGGATTCACCCCTCCACTTT
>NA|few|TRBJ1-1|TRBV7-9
CASHALGAFF
TGTGCCAGCCACGCCTTGGGAGCTTTCTTT